This TCR beta chain is from a study of T cells in Graves' hyperthyroidism and ophthalmopathy. Template material for amplifying TCR beta CDR3 regions consisted of RNA transcripts. The HTBI primer set was used in a first-round RT-PCR of the TCR CDR3. TCRdb analysed the multiplex PCR reads with MiXCR anew, one entry per CDR3 protein. The data show about 410,000 distinct CDR3 sequences, roughly 15% seen once. This CDR3 contains 14 residues. The V and J ends lost 6 bases and 5 bases respectively, with 15 bases between them. Germline loops: CDR1 SGDLS, CDR2 YYNGEE. The sample holds many counts of this clonotype. Its target is unknown. Regarding the study as a whole: Most thyroid clonotypes expanded above 0.001 appeared in blood too. Ophthalmopathy was predicted by the model a median of approximately 6 months ahead of onset.

This sequence joins TRBV9 and TRBJ2-1; D is ambiguous. Sequencing was performed on blood. This TCR was recovered from a man younger than 30 with Graves' ophthalmopathy. The CDR3 nucleotides are TGTGCCAGCAACCATTGGACCAGAGACAATGAGCAGTTCTTC. Protein product: CASNHWTRDNEQFF.